This TCR beta chain originates from a study of cytomegalovirus exposure and HLA in healthy donors. Notes on the study in general: There were reportedly fewer N-insertions in an Asian-associated ancestry cluster than the approximately 640-donor mean, in a later analysis. The study assumed roughly uniform donor sequencing depth for presence/absence analyses. What a later analysis showed was that several of the most significant clusters appeared linked to common viral pathogens. The authors later found HLA-associated TCR beta chains more clonally expanded than equally common others.

A word on this clone: The antigen is unknown.

Deletions cut 4 bases from V and 4 bases from J, with 7 bases between. Germline loops: CDR1 KGHSH, CDR2 LQKENI. The CDR3 extends over 12 amino acids. This PCR relied on a set of 60 Vbeta primers and 13 Jbeta primers. The data were produced by immunoSEQ multiplex PCR, yet TCRdb's version contains in-frame clones alone and is incomplete. There are about 94,000 clones in the sample; 75% to 80% occur only once, and more than 3% lies in the top ten. The chain uses TRBV18 and TRBJ2-5; D is uncertain. The receptor's source is a man younger than 40 in good health and CMV-seronegative. Specimen: PBMCs. CDR3 bases: TGTGCCAGCTCACGAGCAATAGAGACCCAGTACTTC. Translated: CASSRAIETQYF.